This T cell receptor beta chain appears in the sequencing data of a study of technical replicates of blood from several donors. Clones were sequenced by immunoSEQ multiplex PCR, and TCRdb holds only the in-frame ones, with some missing. The table records approximately 75,000 clones, 95% to 97% of them present only once. The CDR3 covers 15 residues. Trimming took off 1 base at V and 4 bases at J, with 11 bases between the two ends. Germline loops: CDR1 SEHNR, CDR2 FQNEAQ (reference sequence). This chain uses TRBV7-9 with TRBJ1-5; no reliable D call. Sequencing was carried out using T cells isolated from PBMCs. The clonotype comes from a human donor in good health. DNA of the CDR3: TGTGCCAGCAGCTTAGGGAACAGACTAAATCAGCCCCAGCATTTT. This translates into CASSLGNRLNQPQHF. The variable domain in full, with the rest retrieved from reference TRBV7-9 and TRBJ1-5, is DTGVSQNPRHKITKRGQNVTFRCDPISEHNRLYWYRQTLGQGPEFLTYFQNEAQLEKSRLLSDRFSAERPKGSFSTLEIQRTEQGDSAMYLCASSLGNRLNQPQHFGDGTRLSIL.